Following are 5 T cell receptor beta chains from one sample sequenced in a study of T-cell reconstitution after alpha-beta-depleted transplantation in children. Preparation of the TCRbeta library involved a method that used unique molecular identifiers. In TCRdb, the PCR reads were re-called with MiXCR into one record per CDR3 protein. The sample shows about 500,000 distinct CDR3 sequences, around a third of them seen only once. Sequencing used PBMCs from the stem cell graft donor, obtained from the stem cell graft. The receptors here all came from a human donor who donated a stem cell graft to a child with aplastic anemia.

This clonotype was counted once. One junction end does not reproduce the germline sequence, and a read error may be involved. V and J are TRBV20-1 and TRBJ1-1, with TRBD1 as a possible D gene (5 bases). The CDR3 is 16 amino acids. Looked up from germline, CDR1 is DFQATT and CDR2 is SNEGSKA (reference sequence). The CDR3: CCAREETVVRNTEAFF. The CDR3 DNA is TGCTGTGCTAGAGAGGAGACAGTAGTCCGGAACACTGAAGCTTTCTTT.

CDR3 sequence reads: CASSPPESGNTEAFF. The CDR3 region has the DNA TGTGCCAGCTCACCACCGGAGTCAGGGAACACTGAAGCTTTCTTT. The chain combines TRBV18 with TRBJ1-1; D remains unclear. The CDR3 contains 15 residues. V gave up 0 bases and J gave up 1 base, with 9 bases separating them. CDR1 is KGHSH and CDR2 is LQKENI in the germline V gene.

Here the CDR3 reads CASSYSTGARAFF. The DNA of the CDR3 is TGTGCCAGCAGTTACTCAACGGGGGCACGGGCTTTCTTT. This sequence joins TRBV6-2 or TRBV6-3 and TRBJ1-1, with a tentative D call TRBD1 (6 bases). The CDR3 is 13 amino acids. V lost 0 bases and J 11 bases, leaving 13 bases between the germline ends. The V gene's germline CDR1 is MNHEY and CDR2 SVGEGT.

The CDR3 here is CASSPIRTGSSYNEQFF. For the CDR3, the DNA is TGTGCCAGCAGCCCAATTCGGACTGGTAGCTCCTACAATGAGCAGTTCTTC. The chain has TRBV11-2 and TRBJ2-1; TRBD2 is a possible D gene (5 bases). Germline assignment: CDR1 SGHAT and CDR2 FQNNGV. V was clipped by 5 bases and J by 0 bases, with 17 bases between them. The CDR3 is made up of 17 amino acids.

Only a few counts were recorded for this clonotype. J is TRBJ1-1 and V is TRBV12-3 or TRBV12-4, with 7 bases identical to TRBD1. Losses at the gene ends were 7 bases for V and 4 bases for J; bases not matched to a gene: 6. This CDR3 spans 13 amino acids. CDR3 region: CASIPYRGTEAFF. DNA for the CDR3: TGTGCCAGCATCCCGTACAGGGGCACTGAAGCTTTCTTT.